This T cell receptor (beta chain) stems from a study of cytomegalovirus exposure and HLA in healthy donors. Study details: Unique TCRs numbering some 77 million, obtained from HLA-typed donors, made up an early data release.

Germline V gene data show CDR1 as MNHNS and CDR2 as SASEGT. V was pared by 1 base and J by 1 base, with 2 bases of the junction left unmatched. The CDR3 is 15 residues long. This clone showed up just once. Its antigen remains unidentified. With 60 Vbeta and 13 Jbeta primers, the PCR was carried out. The assay was immunoSEQ multiplex PCR, and TCRdb's table has in-frame clones only and misses some. The sample yields 150,000 to 200,000 clones, 79% seen once. Overall study results and limits: Previous analysis showed most TCR beta V segments were productive about 87% or about 30% of the time. The study labeled fewer than 200 TCR beta chains cytomegalovirus-associated. Presence/absence comparisons presumed near-even sequencing depth among donors.

The specimen sequenced was PBMCs. V usage is TRBV6-1 and J usage is TRBJ1-1; 8 bases agree with TRBD1. This clonotype was obtained from a woman aged 45-65 years in good health and CMV-seronegative. CDR3 coding DNA: TGTGCCAGCAGTGAAGTCAGGGGGCCGAACACTGAAGCTTTCTTT. Translation gives CASSEVRGPNTEAFF.